A selection of T cell receptor beta chains follows, all from one sample in a study of breast tumors, draining lymph nodes, adjacent tissues. MiXCR was run by TCRdb on the multiplex PCR reads, yielding one entry per CDR3 protein. This sample carries 150,000 to 200,000 distinct CDR3 sequences, roughly 30% of them seen once, and the ten largest clones take roughly 4.3%. The sample comprised axillary lymph node tissue. The receptor source for this set is a female donor with breast cancer. Some clones in this sample may be carry-over from other donors' samples. The CDR3 runs from the conserved cysteine through the conserved F or W. Fields, in order: D gene, CDR3 length, J gene, clone size, V gene, CDR3 protein, CDR3 DNA. The D gene is left open where the match is weak. Not all rows give a size; the values are once, few, many and, for expanded clones, a class.

d_gene: TRBD2; len: 17; j_gene: TRBJ2-2; abundance: many; v_gene: TRBV4-1; CDR3aa: CASSPRSGAEPTGELFF; CDR3nt: TGCGCCAGCAGCCCTCGTAGCGGGGCCGAACCCACCGGGGAGCTGTTTTTT
d_gene: .; len: 14; j_gene: TRBJ1-2; abundance: few; v_gene: TRBV5-4; CDR3aa: CASSLEPLNYGHTF; CDR3nt: TGTGCCAGCAGCTTGGAACCGCTAAACTATGGCCACACCTTC
d_gene: .; len: 11; j_gene: TRBJ2-5; abundance: many; v_gene: TRBV24-1; CDR3aa: CATSDRETQYF; CDR3nt: TGTGCCACCAGTGATAGGGAGACCCAGTACTTC
d_gene: .; len: 15; j_gene: TRBJ2-1; abundance: many; v_gene: TRBV5-5; CDR3aa: CASSLTGTDYNEQFF; CDR3nt: TGTGCCAGCAGCCTAACCGGGACCGACTACAATGAGCAGTTCTTC
d_gene: TRBD1; len: 13; j_gene: TRBJ1-4; abundance: .; v_gene: TRBV5-1; CDR3aa: CASGQGFNEDLFF; CDR3nt: TGCGCCAGCGGACAGGGGTTTAATGAAGACCTGTTTTTT
d_gene: TRBD2; len: 16; j_gene: TRBJ2-5; abundance: few; v_gene: TRBV7-2; CDR3aa: CASSFQRLAGGETQYF; CDR3nt: TGTGCCAGCAGCTTTCAACGACTAGCGGGGGGGGAGACCCAGTACTTC
d_gene: TRBD1; len: 15; j_gene: TRBJ2-3; abundance: many; v_gene: TRBV20-1; CDR3aa: CSALRTGRVTDTQYF; CDR3nt: TGCAGTGCTCTGAGGACAGGTCGGGTCACAGATACGCAGTATTTT
d_gene: .; len: 14; j_gene: TRBJ2-1; abundance: .; v_gene: TRBV20-1; CDR3aa: CSASHGHGYTEQFF; CDR3nt: TGCAGTGCTAGTCATGGCCACGGCTACACTGAGCAGTTCTTC
d_gene: .; len: 16; j_gene: TRBJ1-6; abundance: .; v_gene: TRBV7-9; CDR3aa: CASSLAPGTSGLPLHF; CDR3nt: TGTGCCAGCAGCTTGGCCCCAGGGACTAGCGGGTTACCCCTCCACTTT
d_gene: TRBD1; len: 13; j_gene: TRBJ2-5; abundance: many; v_gene: TRBV19; CDR3aa: CASSIDRGETQYF; CDR3nt: TGTGCCAGTAGTATCGACAGGGGGGAGACCCAGTACTTC
d_gene: .; len: 13; j_gene: TRBJ2-1; abundance: many; v_gene: TRBV12-3/TRBV12-4; CDR3aa: CASRKGPFNEQFF; CDR3nt: TGTGCCAGCAGAAAGGGGCCATTCAATGAGCAGTTCTTC
d_gene: TRBD2; len: 14; j_gene: TRBJ2-5; abundance: many; v_gene: TRBV20-1; CDR3aa: CSAVRTSGRETQYF; CDR3nt: TGCAGTGCCGTAAGGACTAGCGGGCGGGAGACCCAGTACTTC
d_gene: TRBD2; len: 15; j_gene: TRBJ2-7; abundance: many; v_gene: TRBV4-1; CDR3aa: CASSHMTSGGYEQYF; CDR3nt: TGCGCCAGCAGCCATATGACTAGCGGGGGCTACGAGCAGTACTTC
d_gene: TRBD1; len: 15; j_gene: TRBJ1-3; abundance: many; v_gene: TRBV12-3/TRBV12-4; CDR3aa: CASRTGTVSGNTIYF; CDR3nt: TGTGCCAGCAGAACTGGGACAGTCTCTGGAAACACCATATATTTT
d_gene: .; len: 14; j_gene: TRBJ2-7; abundance: many; v_gene: TRBV11-2; CDR3aa: CASSLGQGHYEQYF; CDR3nt: TGTGCCAGCAGCTTAGGGCAGGGGCACTACGAGCAGTACTTC
d_gene: TRBD2; len: 17; j_gene: TRBJ2-2; abundance: many; v_gene: TRBV30; CDR3aa: CAWSVVAGTTRTGELFF; CDR3nt: TGTGCCTGGAGTGTTGTAGCGGGGACCACTCGCACCGGGGAGCTGTTTTTT
d_gene: TRBD1; len: 12; j_gene: TRBJ2-3; abundance: many; v_gene: TRBV7-9; CDR3aa: CASSSMDRTQYF; CDR3nt: TGTGCCAGCAGCTCCATGGACAGGACGCAGTATTTT
d_gene: .; len: 13; j_gene: TRBJ1-5; abundance: .; v_gene: TRBV19; CDR3aa: CASSAAVSSYEHF; CDR3nt: TGTGCCAGTAGTGCCGCGGTTAGTAGTTACGAGCATTTT
d_gene: TRBD2; len: 16; j_gene: TRBJ2-3; abundance: many; v_gene: TRBV5-1; CDR3aa: CASSTYPGGTTDTQYF; CDR3nt: TGCGCCAGCAGCACATATCCCGGGGGGACCACAGATACGCAGTATTTT
d_gene: .; len: 12; j_gene: TRBJ2-2; abundance: few; v_gene: TRBV24-1; CDR3aa: CATSANTGELFF; CDR3nt: TGTGCCACCAGTGCGAACACCGGGGAGCTGTTTTTT
d_gene: .; len: 16; j_gene: TRBJ2-3; abundance: many; v_gene: TRBV5-1; CDR3aa: CASSNLGHREGDTQYF; CDR3nt: TGCGCCAGCAGCAACTTGGGTCACAGGGAAGGGGATACGCAGTATTTT
d_gene: TRBD2; len: 14; j_gene: TRBJ2-5; abundance: many; v_gene: TRBV7-8; CDR3aa: CASTPVSGGADPYF; CDR3nt: TGTGCCAGCACCCCGGTTAGCGGGGGGGCCGATCCGTACTTC
d_gene: TRBD1; len: 15; j_gene: TRBJ1-2; abundance: few; v_gene: TRBV6-5; CDR3aa: CASSHRDRGRYGYTF; CDR3nt: TGTGCCAGCAGTCACCGGGACAGGGGTCGGTATGGCTACACCTTC
d_gene: .; len: 15; j_gene: TRBJ2-1; abundance: many; v_gene: TRBV4-1; CDR3aa: CASSQATLTYNEQFF; CDR3nt: TGCGCCAGCAGCCAAGCTACATTAACCTACAATGAGCAGTTCTTC
d_gene: .; len: 15; j_gene: TRBJ2-2; abundance: many; v_gene: TRBV6-2/TRBV6-3; CDR3aa: CASSLETGIPRELFF; CDR3nt: TGTGCCAGCAGTTTGGAAACAGGAATCCCAAGGGAGCTGTTTTTT
d_gene: TRBD1; len: 17; j_gene: TRBJ2-2; abundance: many; v_gene: TRBV5-1; CDR3aa: CASSLDLRDRDTGELFF; CDR3nt: TGCGCCAGCAGCTTGGATCTTCGGGACAGGGACACCGGGGAGCTGTTTTTT
d_gene: .; len: 13; j_gene: TRBJ1-2; abundance: many; v_gene: TRBV29-1; CDR3aa: CSVEWGSSYGYTF; CDR3nt: TGCAGCGTTGAATGGGGCTCCAGCTATGGCTACACCTTC
d_gene: TRBD1; len: 15; j_gene: TRBJ1-2; abundance: many; v_gene: TRBV6-6; CDR3aa: CASTDIGQGMYGYTF; CDR3nt: TGTGCCAGCACCGACATTGGACAGGGGATGTATGGCTACACCTTC
d_gene: .; len: 11; j_gene: TRBJ2-3; abundance: many; v_gene: TRBV5-1; CDR3aa: CASSLTFTQYF; CDR3nt: TGCGCCAGCAGCTTAACTTTTACGCAGTATTTT
d_gene: TRBD2; len: 14; j_gene: TRBJ2-7; abundance: many; v_gene: TRBV6-5; CDR3aa: CASSPSGRPVEQYF; CDR3nt: TGTGCCAGCAGTCCTAGCGGCCGCCCGGTCGAGCAGTACTTC
d_gene: TRBD1; len: 16; j_gene: TRBJ1-2; abundance: .; v_gene: TRBV6-5; CDR3aa: CASSHSGQGEVYGYTF; CDR3nt: TGTGCCAGCAGTCACTCGGGACAGGGGGAGGTCTATGGCTACACCTTC
d_gene: .; len: 14; j_gene: TRBJ1-4; abundance: many; v_gene: TRBV20-1; CDR3aa: CSARDGVANEKLFF; CDR3nt: TGCAGTGCTAGAGATGGGGTGGCTAATGAAAAACTGTTTTTT
d_gene: .; len: 14; j_gene: TRBJ2-7; abundance: many; v_gene: TRBV20-1; CDR3aa: CSAILAGPTYEQYF; CDR3nt: TGCAGTGCTATCCTCGCGGGACCCACCTACGAGCAGTACTTC
d_gene: TRBD1; len: 16; j_gene: TRBJ2-3; abundance: many; v_gene: TRBV15; CDR3aa: CATSSFQGDGTDTQYF; CDR3nt: TGTGCCACCAGCAGCTTCCAGGGGGATGGCACAGATACGCAGTATTTT